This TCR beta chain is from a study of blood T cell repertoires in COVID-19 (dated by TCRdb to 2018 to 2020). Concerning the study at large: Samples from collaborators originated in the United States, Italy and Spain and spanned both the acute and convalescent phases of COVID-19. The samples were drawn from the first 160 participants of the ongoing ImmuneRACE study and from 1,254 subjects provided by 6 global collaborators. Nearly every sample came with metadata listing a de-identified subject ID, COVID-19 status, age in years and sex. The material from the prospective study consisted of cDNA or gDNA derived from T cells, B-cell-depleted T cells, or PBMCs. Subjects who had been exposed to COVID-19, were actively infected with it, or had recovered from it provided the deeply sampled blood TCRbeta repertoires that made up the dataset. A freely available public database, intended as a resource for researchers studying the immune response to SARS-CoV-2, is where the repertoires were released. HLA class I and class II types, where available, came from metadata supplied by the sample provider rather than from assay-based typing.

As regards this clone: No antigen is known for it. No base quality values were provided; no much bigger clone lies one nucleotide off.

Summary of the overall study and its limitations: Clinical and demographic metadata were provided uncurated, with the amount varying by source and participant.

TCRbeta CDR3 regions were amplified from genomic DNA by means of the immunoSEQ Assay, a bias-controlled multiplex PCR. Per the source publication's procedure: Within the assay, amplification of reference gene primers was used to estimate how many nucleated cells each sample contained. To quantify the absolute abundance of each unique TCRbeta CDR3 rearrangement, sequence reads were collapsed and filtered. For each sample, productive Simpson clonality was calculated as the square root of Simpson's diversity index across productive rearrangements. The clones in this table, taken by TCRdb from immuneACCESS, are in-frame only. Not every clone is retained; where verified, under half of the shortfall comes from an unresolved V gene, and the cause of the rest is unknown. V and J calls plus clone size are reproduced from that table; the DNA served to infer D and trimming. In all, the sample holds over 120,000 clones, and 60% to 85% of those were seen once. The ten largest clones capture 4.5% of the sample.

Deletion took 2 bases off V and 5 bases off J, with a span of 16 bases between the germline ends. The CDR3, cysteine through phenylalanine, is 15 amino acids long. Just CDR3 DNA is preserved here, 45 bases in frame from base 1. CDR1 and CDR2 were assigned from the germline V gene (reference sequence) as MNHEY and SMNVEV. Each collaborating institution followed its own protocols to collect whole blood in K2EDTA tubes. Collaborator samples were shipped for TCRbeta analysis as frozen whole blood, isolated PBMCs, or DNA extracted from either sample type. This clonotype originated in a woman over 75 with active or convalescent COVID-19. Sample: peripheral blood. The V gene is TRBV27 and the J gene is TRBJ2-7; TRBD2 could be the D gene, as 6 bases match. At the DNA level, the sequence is TGTGCCAGCAGTTTAGGGGTAGCAGGCGGGGACGAGCAGTACTTC. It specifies CASSLGVAGGDEQYF.